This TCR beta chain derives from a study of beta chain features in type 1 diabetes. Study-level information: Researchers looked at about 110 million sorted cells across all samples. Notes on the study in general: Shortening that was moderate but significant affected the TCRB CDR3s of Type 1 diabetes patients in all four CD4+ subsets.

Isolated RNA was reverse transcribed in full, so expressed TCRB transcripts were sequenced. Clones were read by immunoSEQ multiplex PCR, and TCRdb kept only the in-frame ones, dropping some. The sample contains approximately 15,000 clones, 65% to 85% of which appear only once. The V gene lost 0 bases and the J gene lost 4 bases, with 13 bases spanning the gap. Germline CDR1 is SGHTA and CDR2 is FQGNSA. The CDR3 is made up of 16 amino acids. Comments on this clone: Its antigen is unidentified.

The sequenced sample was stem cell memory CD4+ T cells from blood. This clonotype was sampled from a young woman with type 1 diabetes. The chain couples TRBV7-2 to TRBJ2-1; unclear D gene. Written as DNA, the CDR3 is TGTGCCAGCAGCTTAGCCCCGGGTATTAAATACAATGAGCAGTTCTTC. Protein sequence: CASSLAPGIKYNEQFF.